A single sample gave rise to the 30 T cell receptor beta chains below, sequenced in a study of sequential checkpoint blockade in melanoma. Here immunoSEQ multiplex PCR was the method, and the copy in TCRdb shows in-frame clones only, minus some. The sample has about 6,100 clones; under 50% are singletons. Treatment described: randomized to nivolumab then ipilimumab (arm A) or the reverse (arm B). Sample: CD8+ T cells sorted from blood (inferred from file names), taken from a patient given nivolumab and ipilimumab in sequence. The receptors were sampled from a human patient with melanoma. Some clones in this sample may be carry-over from other donors' samples.

This chain links TRBV5-1 with TRBJ2-3, with D perhaps TRBD2 (6 bases). Germline V gene data show CDR1 as SGHRS and CDR2 as YFSETQ. CDR3 size: 14 residues. V was trimmed by 1 base and J by 6 bases, leaving 12 bases between them. The CDR3 here is CASSLWEVEDTQYF. For the CDR3, the DNA is TGCGCCAGCAGCTTGTGGGAGGTGGAGGATACGCAGTATTTT.

This clone has just one count. The rearrangement uses TRBV21-1 and TRBJ1-6; the D call TRBD1 from the table was never checked on the DNA. TRBV21-1 is tagged as a pseudogene. This CDR3 has 17 residues. DNA of the CDR3: TGTGCCAGCAGCAAAGACTCCCGACAGTTCCTAAATTCACCCCTCCACTTT. Translation gives CASSKDSRQFLNSPLHF.

This clone was counted a few times. V and J are TRBV6-6 and TRBJ1-2; D not resolved. The CDR3 spans 12 residues. Trimming removed 5 bases at V and 2 bases at J, with 6 bases between. Germline CDR1 is MNHNY and CDR2 is SVGAGI (reference sequence). Here the CDR3 reads CASSGLNYGYTF. CDR3 DNA: TGTGCCAGCAGTGGACTCAACTATGGCTACACCTTC.

The chain is built from TRBV7-2 and TRBJ1-1, with D perhaps TRBD1 (6 bases). CDR3 length equals 14 residues. Germline lookup yields CDR1 SGHTA and CDR2 FQGNSA. Trimming removed 3 bases from V and 4 bases from J, with 12 bases in between. CDR3 loop: CASSLGGARTEAFF. CDR3 DNA: TGTGCCAGCAGCTTGGGGGGGGCGCGCACTGAAGCTTTCTTT.

This clone is deemed medium-sized. The chain has TRBV4-1 and TRBJ1-1; D gene uncertain. This CDR3 region has 14 residues. Trimming cost V 3 bases and J 0 bases, with 8 bases left between them. Germline V gene lookup returns CDR1 MGHRA and CDR2 YSYEKL. CDR3 DNA sequence: TGCGCCAGCAGCCACCCAGTACTGAACACTGAAGCTTTCTTT. As protein: CASSHPVLNTEAFF.

This clone is a singleton in its sample. V usage is TRBV19 and J usage is TRBJ2-7; tentative D call: TRBD1 (6 bases). CDR3 length: 14 amino acids. V was pared by 3 bases and J by 3 bases, with 12 bases between. Germline V lookup: CDR1 LNHDA, CDR2 SQIVND (reference sequence). The CDR3 sequence is CASSILGASYEQYF. The CDR3 DNA reads as TGTGCCAGTAGTATCCTGGGGGCGAGCTACGAGCAGTACTTC. Using reference TRBV19 and TRBJ2-7 for the parts outside the CDR3, the full variable domain is DGGITQSPKYLFRKEGQNVTLSCEQNLNHDAMYWYRQDPGQGLRLIYYSQIVNDFQKGDIAEGYSVSREKKESFPLTVTSAQKNPTAFYLCASSILGASYEQYFGPGTRLTVT.

This clone was seen a single time. The chain combines TRBV2 with TRBJ1-1; TRBD1 might be the D (5 bases). Germline CDR1 is SNHLY and CDR2 is FYNNEI. V shed 7 bases and J shed 1 base, with 13 bases lying between them. The CDR3 has 14 amino acids. The chain's CDR3 is CASNDRESNTEAFF. CDR3 coding DNA: TGTGCCAGCAACGACAGAGAGTCGAACACTGAAGCTTTCTTT.

This clone has only a few counts. The CDR3 DNA is TGCGCATCCTACCCAGGGGCTTTAGTCACTGAAGCTTTCTTT. Encoded protein: CASYPGALVTEAFF. The V and J genes are TRBV29-1 and TRBJ1-1, with D maybe TRBD1 (6 bases). The CDR3 is made up of 14 amino acids. The germline CDR1 and CDR2 sequences are SQVTM and ANQGSEA.

This chain uses TRBV21-1 with TRBJ1-4; the table's D call, TRBD1, has no DNA check behind it. TRBV21-1 is described as a pseudogene. The CDR3 is 14 residues long. The CDR3 region is CASSPGPRGEKLFF. CDR3 DNA sequence: TGTGCCAGCAGCCCGGGACCAAGGGGGGAAAAACTGTTTTTT.

By sample fraction, this clone is medium-sized. The chain couples TRBV6-5 to TRBJ1-1; tentatively, D is TRBD1 (5 bases). V lost 0 bases and J lost 7, with 15 bases in between. The CDR3 length is 15 residues. Germline CDR1 and CDR2: MNHEY and SVGAGI. The CDR3 spells CASSYSVDGQGEAFF. Written as DNA, the CDR3 is TGTGCCAGCAGTTACTCGGTGGATGGGCAGGGTGAAGCTTTCTTT.

The chain is built from TRBV13 and TRBJ1-5; D is uncertain. With 4 bases removed from V and 6 bases from J, the gap between germline ends came to 7 bases. Germline V gives CDR1 PRHDT, CDR2 FYEKMQ (reference sequence). CDR3 length: 12 residues. In DNA, the CDR3 is TGTGCCAGCAGCTCAGAGGGTCAGCCCCAGCATTTT. Protein sequence: CASSSEGQPQHF. The full variable domain, completed using reference TRBV13 and TRBJ1-5, is AAGVIQSPRHLIKEKRETATLKCYPIPRHDTVYWYQQGPGQDPQFLISFYEKMQSDKGSIPDRFSAQQFSDYHSELNMSSLELGDSALYFCASSSEGQPQHFGDGTRLSIL.

DNA for the CDR3: TGTGCCAGCAGCTTAAACAAAGGGGGCTGGACTGAAGCTTTCTTT. Amino acid sequence: CASSLNKGGWTEAFF. The chain couples TRBV11-2 to TRBJ1-1, with 7 bases that match TRBD1. The CDR3 is 15 residues long. The germline CDR1 and CDR2 sequences are SGHAT and FQNNGV. With V trimmed by 2 bases and J by 5 bases, 8 bases remained unmatched.

This clone was recorded once. The chain carries TRBV27 and TRBJ1-2; no reliable D call. The V gene lost 3 bases and the J gene lost 6 bases, with 14 bases spanning the gap. The CDR3 runs 14 residues. In germline, CDR1 is MNHEY, CDR2 SMNVEV (reference sequence). CDR3 bases: TGTGCCAGCAGTTTCGGCGGAGGGAGGGATGGCTACACCTTC. It codes for CASSFGGGRDGYTF.

This clone appeared a single time. The chain has TRBV5-6 and TRBJ1-6; 7 nucleotides match TRBD1. The V gene end was trimmed by 2 bases and the J gene end by 5 bases; junction bases not matched to a gene: 4. Germline CDR1 is SGHDT and CDR2 is YYEEEE. There are 15 residues in the CDR3. The CDR3 here is CASSLGTDNNSPLHF. The CDR3 DNA reads TGTGCCAGCAGCTTAGGGACAGATAATAATTCACCCCTCCACTTT.

This chain links TRBV4-3 with TRBJ2-1, with D uncertain. The germline V gene encodes CDR1 LGHNA and CDR2 YSLEER. Trimming removed 5 bases from V and 1 base from J, with 12 bases in between. The CDR3 covers 15 residues. CDR3 DNA: TGCGCCAGCAGCTCCCGGAGCCTATCCTACAATGAGCAGTTCTTC. Translating gives CASSSRSLSYNEQFF.

The V and J genes are TRBV9 and TRBJ2-1; TRBD1 matches 9 bases. J gave up 4 bases and V 4 bases, and 9 bases lay outside the gene matches. Germline V gives CDR1 SGDLS, CDR2 YYNGEE. The CDR3 has 16 residues. The CDR3 protein is CASSSTTGGVYNEQFF. CDR3 sequence (DNA): TGTGCCAGCAGCTCGACGACAGGGGGTGTTTACAATGAGCAGTTCTTC.

This clone was counted only a few times. The rearrangement joins TRBV6-1 to TRBJ2-3; 11 nucleotides line up with TRBD2. Germline assignment: CDR1 MNHNS and CDR2 SASEGT. The CDR3 is 17 amino acids. Unmatched junction bases numbered 6, after V lost 2 bases and J lost 2 bases. The CDR3 is CASSEYSGGALTDTQYF. CDR3 coding DNA: TGTGCCAGCAGTGAATATAGCGGGGGGGCCCTCACAGATACGCAGTATTTT.

In this sample, this clone turned up a few times. The chain joins TRBV4-1 to TRBJ1-5; D not resolved. CDR1 is MGHRA and CDR2 is YSYEKL in the germline V gene. CDR3 size: 13 residues. V lost 4 bases and J lost 5, with 9 bases in between. CDR3 nucleotides: TGCGCCAGCAGCCGTGAAGGAGATCAGCCCCAGCATTTT. This translates into CASSREGDQPQHF.

The chain carries TRBV13 and TRBJ2-7, with 7 bases lining up with TRBD1. The germline gives CDR1 PRHDT, CDR2 FYEKMQ (reference sequence). CDR3 length: 15 residues. Trimming took 5 bases from V and 6 from J; bases not matched to a gene: 13. The CDR3 nucleotides read TGTGCCAGCAGCCATCGGACAGGCGCTCCGCGCGAGCAGTACTTC. It yields the protein CASSHRTGAPREQYF.

The table lists this clone with a few counts. V usage is TRBV5-6 and J usage is TRBJ2-7; D call uncertain. Deletions cut 3 bases from V and 7 bases from J, with 14 bases between. The length of the CDR3 is 13 residues. Germline loops: CDR1 SGHDT, CDR2 YYEEEE. For the CDR3, the DNA is TGTGCCAGCAGCTCGCCCGAGGTCTGGGAGCAGTACTTC. It yields the protein CASSSPEVWEQYF. Supplemented by reference TRBV5-6 and TRBJ2-7, the full variable domain reads DAGVTQSPTHLIKTRGQQVTLRCSPKSGHDTVSWYQQALGQGPQFIFQYYEEEERQRGNFPDRFSGHQFPNYSSELNVNALLLGDSALYLCASSSPEVWEQYFGPGTRLTVT.

The chain combines TRBV7-6 with TRBJ2-2; 9 nucleotides agree with TRBD1. V gave up 5 bases and J gave up 4 bases; unmatched junction bases: 5. This CDR3 has 15 amino acids. Germline loops: CDR1 SGHVS, CDR2 FNYEAQ. The CDR3 nucleotides are TGTGCCAGCAGCCTGGGACAGGGTGCCACCGGGGAGCTGTTTTTT. Residues: CASSLGQGATGELFF.

V is TRBV5-1 and J is TRBJ1-1; D gene ambiguous. The CDR3 sequence is 13 residues long. Trimming removed 4 bases from V and 2 bases from J, with 9 bases in between. Germline loops: CDR1 SGHRS, CDR2 YFSETQ. CDR3 amino acids: CASSPGENTEAFF. Written as DNA, the CDR3 is TGCGCCAGCAGCCCCGGGGAAAACACTGAAGCTTTCTTT.

V and J are TRBV2 and TRBJ1-2, with TRBD1 matching 8 bases. CDR3 length: 13 residues. Germline CDR1 is SNHLY and CDR2 is FYNNEI. V shed 8 bases and J 2 bases; nucleotides not matched to a gene: 4. CDR3 DNA sequence: TGTGCCAGCCCGGGACAGGCCAACTATGGCTACACCTTC. It is translated as CASPGQANYGYTF.

This chain joins TRBV5-6 and TRBJ1-1, with TRBD1 identical over 10 bases. The CDR3 has 13 residues. Germline V gene data show CDR1 as SGHDT and CDR2 as YYEEEE. The J segment lost 10 bases and the V segment lost 4 bases, leaving 7 bases of the junction unmatched. CDR3 sequence: CASSLGTGERAFF. The CDR3 DNA is TGTGCCAGCAGCCTCGGGACAGGGGAGCGAGCTTTCTTT.

The J gene is TRBJ2-7, the V gene TRBV5-1, with D possibly TRBD2 on 6 matching bases. V shed 4 bases and J shed 2 bases, with 13 bases lying between them. This CDR3 contains 14 residues. Looked up from germline, CDR1 is SGHRS and CDR2 is YFSETQ. CDR3 DNA sequence: TGCGCCAGCAGCCAAGACCGGGAGACCTACGAGCAGTACTTC. Translated: CASSQDRETYEQYF.

Turning to this clone: Additional DNA sequences in this sample encode the identical CDR3. The gene calls are TRBV5-1 and TRBJ1-5, with D perhaps TRBD1 (6 bases). Germline V gene lookup returns CDR1 SGHRS and CDR2 YFSETQ. V lost 2 bases and J 7 bases, leaving 10 bases between the germline ends. The CDR3 loop spans 13 amino acids. CDR3 bases: TGCGCCAGCAGCTTCGAGGGGGACCAGCCCCAGCATTTT. As protein: CASSFEGDQPQHF.

In DNA form, the CDR3 reads TGTGCCAGCAGCTTAGAATCTTCGAACACTGAAGCTTTCTTT. Translation: CASSLESSNTEAFF. This chain uses TRBV7-8 with TRBJ1-1; D not resolved. This CDR3 has 14 amino acids. Trimming cost V 1 base and J 1 base, with 7 bases left between them. Germline V gives CDR1 SGHVS, CDR2 FQNEAQ.

Concerning this clone: A read error is likely here: a far larger clone is one base away. The rearrangement uses TRBV10-3 and TRBJ1-2; possibly TRBD1 for D (5 bases). The CDR3 sequence is 13 residues long. CDR1 ENHRY and CDR2 SYGVKD come from the germline V gene. V dropped 3 bases and J dropped 0 bases, with 5 bases sitting between them. The CDR3 nucleotides read TGTGCCATCAGTGAACAGGCTAACTATGGCTACACCTTC. This sequence encodes CAISEQANYGYTF.

The chain links TRBV29-1 to TRBJ2-7; D is undetermined. The V end lost 4 bases, the J end lost 2 bases, and 12 bases lay between the germline ends. CDR1 and CDR2 (germline): SQVTM, ANQGSEA. The CDR3 contains 13 residues. This CDR3 reads CSVVGGSTYEQYF. CDR3 DNA: TGCAGCGTTGTTGGCGGCAGTACCTACGAGCAGTACTTC.

This clone was picked up one time. The chain links TRBV4-3 to TRBJ1-6, with D perhaps TRBD1 (6 bases). Germline V gene lookup returns CDR1 LGHNA and CDR2 YSLEER. The CDR3 loop spans 14 amino acids. The V and J ends lost 1 base and 9 bases respectively, with 10 bases between them. CDR3 amino acids: CASSQVQGGSPLHF. In nucleotides, the CDR3 is TGCGCCAGCAGCCAAGTACAGGGTGGTTCACCCCTCCACTTT.